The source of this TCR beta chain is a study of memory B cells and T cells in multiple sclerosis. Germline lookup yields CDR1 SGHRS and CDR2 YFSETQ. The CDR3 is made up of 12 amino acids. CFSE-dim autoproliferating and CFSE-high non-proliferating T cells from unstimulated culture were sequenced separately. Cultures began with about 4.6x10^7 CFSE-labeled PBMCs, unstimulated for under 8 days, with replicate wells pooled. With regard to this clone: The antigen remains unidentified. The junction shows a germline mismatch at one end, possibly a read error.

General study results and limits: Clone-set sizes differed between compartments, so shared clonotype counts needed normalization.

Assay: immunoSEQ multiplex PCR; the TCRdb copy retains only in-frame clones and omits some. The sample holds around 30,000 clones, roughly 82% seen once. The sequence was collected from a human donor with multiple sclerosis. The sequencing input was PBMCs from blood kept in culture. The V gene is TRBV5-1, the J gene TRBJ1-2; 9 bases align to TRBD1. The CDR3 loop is CASSLGGQGPIF. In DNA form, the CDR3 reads TGCGCCAGCAGCTTGGGGGGACAGGGACCGATATTC.